This TCR beta chain was sequenced during a study of CD8+ T cells in alopecia areata. Across the study: Oral tofacitinib (5 to 10 mg twice daily) was administered to treated patients. Tofacitinib therapy lasting 6 to 18 months was followed by 6 months off drug. Study findings and constraints: With patients, TCR sharing proved less clear than in mice, a difference possibly related to HLA.

Once RNA had been extracted, it was reverse transcribed into cDNA to act as the sequencing template. Sequencing was performed with immunoSEQ multiplex PCR; in TCRdb, only in-frame clones are kept and a portion is missing. The sample carries 130,000 to 150,000 clones, over 70% recorded once. Samples from alopecia areata patients were lesional scalp punch biopsies and peripheral blood. This CDR3 spans 13 amino acids. CDR1 and CDR2 (germline): SQVTM, ANQGSEA. Trimming cost V 5 bases and J 9 bases; bases outside gene matches: 4. This clone came up a few times. The target antigen is unknown. This clonotype originated in a human donor with alopecia areata. The chain recombines TRBV29-1 with TRBJ2-1, with 13 bases identical to TRBD2. Sequences were derived from CD8+ T cells sorted from blood, sampled at week 0. CDR3 sequence (DNA): TGCAGCGTTTTAGGACTAGCGGGGGTTGAGCAGTTCTTC. Its translation is CSVLGLAGVEQFF.